This entry lists 26 T cell receptor beta chains sequenced from one sample in a study of blood T cell repertoires in COVID-19. Profiling relied on immunoSEQ multiplex PCR, and the TCRdb table lists in-frame clones only, not all of them. Here the sample spans roughly 290,000 clones, 80% to 90% being singletons. Input material: peripheral blood. The origin of the receptors is a man aged 25-40 years with acute or convalescent COVID-19.

The V and J genes are TRBV2 and TRBJ1-6; weak D call: TRBD1 (5 bases). CDR1 and CDR2 (germline): SNHLY, FYNNEI. There are 13 residues in the CDR3. The ends were cut back, 3 bases at V and 9 bases at J, with 9 bases in the middle. The CDR3 coding sequence is TGTGCCAGCAGTGATTTCGGGGGTTCACCCCTCCACTTT. It specifies CASSDFGGSPLHF.

The chain joins TRBV15 to TRBJ1-4; D uncertain. The germline V gene encodes CDR1 LNHNV and CDR2 YYDKDF (reference sequence). V dropped 1 base and J dropped 2 bases, with 11 bases sitting between them. The CDR3 consists of 16 residues. In DNA, the CDR3 is TGTGCCACCAGCAGAGTACGGGGAAGCACTAATGAAAAACTGTTTTTT. Translated, it gives CATSRVRGSTNEKLFF.

The chain combines TRBV29-1 with TRBJ1-1; 7 positions agree with TRBD1. Unmatched junction bases numbered 8, after V lost 6 bases and J lost 1 base. The CDR3 sequence is 14 residues long. Germline V gene data show CDR1 as SQVTM and CDR2 as ANQGSEA. CDR3 loop: CSVRVGGANTEAFF. Here the CDR3 DNA reads TGCAGCGTCAGGGTAGGGGGCGCGAACACTGAAGCTTTCTTT.

This clone was seen many times. The CDR3 region has the DNA TGTGCCAGCAGCTTAGATCTCGGACTCGAGCAGTACTTC. Its translation: CASSLDLGLEQYF. V gene TRBV11-2 combines with J gene TRBJ2-7; a possible D gene is TRBD2 (5 bases). The CDR3 contains 13 residues. Germline loops: CDR1 SGHAT, CDR2 FQNNGV. Trimming took off 0 bases at V and 6 bases at J, with 9 bases between the two ends.

The chain is built from TRBV9 and TRBJ2-2; tentatively, D is TRBD2 (5 bases). The ends were cut back, 3 bases at V and 3 bases at J, with 21 bases in the middle. This CDR3 has 18 residues. In germline, CDR1 is SGDLS, CDR2 YYNGEE. In DNA, the CDR3 is TGTGCCAGCAGCGCATTACTTTCCGGCGGGCCCCACACCGGGGAGCTGTTTTTT. It codes for CASSALLSGGPHTGELFF.

The V gene is TRBV6-5, the J gene TRBJ2-1, with D possibly TRBD1 on 6 matching bases. The V gene's germline CDR1 is MNHEY and CDR2 SVGAGI. V lost 0 bases and J 2 bases, leaving 8 bases between the germline ends. This CDR3 is 15 amino acids long. CDR3 sequence (DNA): TGTGCCAGCAGTTACTCACAGGGTCCCTACAATGAGCAGTTCTTC. It specifies CASSYSQGPYNEQFF.

V is TRBV6-5 and J is TRBJ2-7, with 8 bases identical to TRBD2. The V gene's germline CDR1 is MNHEY and CDR2 SVGAGI. The CDR3 is 15 amino acids. The trim removed 8 bases at V and 3 bases at J, leaving 12 bases unmatched. The CDR3 sequence: CASAPAAGEFYEQYF. The CDR3 DNA sequence: TGTGCCAGCGCGCCAGCAGCGGGGGAGTTCTACGAGCAGTACTTC.

This clone was seen once. V usage is TRBV6-5 and J usage is TRBJ1-1; 7 positions match TRBD1. The CDR3 contains 12 residues. Trimming removed 7 bases from V and 8 bases from J; junction bases left unmatched: 7. Germline V gene data show CDR1 as MNHEY and CDR2 as SVGAGI. The CDR3 spells CASNLGGPEAFF. Written as DNA, the CDR3 is TGTGCCAGCAACCTAGGGGGCCCCGAAGCTTTCTTT.

The chain links TRBV11-3 to TRBJ2-1; the match to TRBD2 covers 7 bases. The junction had 6 bases not matched to a gene; V was cut back by 5 bases and J by 2 bases. The germline CDR1 and CDR2 sequences are SGHNT and YENEEA. CDR3 length equals 15 residues. Here the CDR3 reads CASSPPGTTYNEQFF. The CDR3 nucleotides read TGTGCCAGCAGCCCCCCCGGGACTACCTACAATGAGCAGTTCTTC.

The chain carries TRBV6-5 and TRBJ2-7, with TRBD1 matching over 9 bases. Germline loops: CDR1 MNHEY, CDR2 SVGAGI. The CDR3 has 14 amino acids. Losses at the gene ends were 2 bases for V and 5 bases for J; bases not matched to a gene: 4. The CDR3 sequence is CASSYTRTGDEQYF. The DNA of the CDR3 is TGTGCCAGCAGTTACACGCGGACAGGGGACGAGCAGTACTTC.

The table lists this clone with a few counts. The chain links TRBV11-2 to TRBJ1-1; 7 positions match TRBD1. After removal of 1 base from V and 0 bases from J, the junction contained 8 bases not matched to a gene. CDR3 length equals 17 residues. Germline V lookup: CDR1 SGHAT, CDR2 FQNNGV. CDR3 residues: CASSLAGQRIMNTEAFF. The CDR3 DNA reads TGTGCCAGCAGCTTAGCGGGACAGAGAATTATGAACACTGAAGCTTTCTTT.

The gene calls are TRBV5-1 and TRBJ2-3, with 8 bases identical to TRBD1. Germline V gene lookup returns CDR1 SGHRS and CDR2 YFSETQ. The CDR3 contains 17 residues. Trimming at V came to 2 bases and at J to 4 bases, leaving 12 bases not matched to a gene. CDR3 residues: CASSLTGQGVSPDTQYF. CDR3 sequence (DNA): TGCGCCAGCAGCTTAACCGGACAGGGAGTATCCCCAGATACGCAGTATTTT.

The chain is built from TRBV6-5 and TRBJ2-7; the D gene is possibly TRBD1 (6 bases). CDR3 length: 14 residues. Germline assignment: CDR1 MNHEY and CDR2 SVGAGI. With 6 bases removed from V and 0 bases from J, the gap between germline ends came to 12 bases. The CDR3 sequence: CASSQDRSSYEQYF. The DNA for the CDR3 is TGTGCCAGCAGCCAAGACAGGAGCTCCTACGAGCAGTACTTC.

The V and J genes are TRBV7-3 and TRBJ1-2; 8 bases line up with TRBD1. This CDR3 is 14 amino acids long. Germline V lookup: CDR1 SGHTA, CDR2 FQGTGA. The V gene end was trimmed by 2 bases and the J gene end by 4 bases; junction bases not matched to a gene: 3. This CDR3 is CASSLDRGPYGYTF. Here the CDR3 DNA reads TGTGCCAGCAGCTTAGACAGGGGACCCTATGGCTACACCTTC.

The chain combines TRBV5-1 with TRBJ1-2; D may be TRBD1 (6 bases). V lost 4 bases and J lost 3, with 13 bases in between. The CDR3 contains 14 residues. Germline lookup yields CDR1 SGHRS and CDR2 YFSETQ. CDR3 residues: CASSPGQQYYGYTF. CDR3 DNA sequence: TGCGCCAGCAGCCCTGGACAGCAATACTATGGCTACACCTTC.

The chain has TRBV19 and TRBJ1-6; no clear D. This CDR3 spans 14 amino acids. The V and J ends lost 4 bases and 5 bases respectively, with 9 bases between them. The germline V gene encodes CDR1 LNHDA and CDR2 SQIVND (reference sequence). CDR3 region: CASSTRGNNSPLHF. The CDR3 DNA sequence: TGTGCCAGTAGTACTCGGGGAAATAATTCACCCCTCCACTTT.

The rearrangement uses TRBV5-4 and TRBJ1-2; D gene uncertain. Germline values: CDR1 SGHNT, CDR2 YYREEE (reference sequence). The length of the CDR3 is 15 residues. V lost 4 bases and J 5 bases, leaving 18 bases between the germline ends. The CDR3 here is CASSLRRGAMYGYTF. CDR3 coding DNA: TGTGCCAGCAGCCTTCGACGGGGAGCGATGTATGGCTACACCTTC.

This sequence joins TRBV9 and TRBJ2-7, with a tentative D call TRBD1 (6 bases). This CDR3 comprises 15 residues. Germline loops: CDR1 SGDLS, CDR2 YYNGEE. The V gene lost 0 bases and the J gene lost 6 bases, with 16 bases spanning the gap. Here the CDR3 reads CASSVAGVERSEQYF. In DNA form, the CDR3 reads TGTGCCAGCAGCGTAGCAGGGGTTGAAAGATCCGAGCAGTACTTC.

This chain uses TRBV5-1 with TRBJ2-3, with D unclear. Per germline, CDR1 SGHRS and CDR2 YFSETQ. This CDR3 is 16 amino acids long. Between the trimmed V and J ends, which lost 2 bases and 0 bases, there was a span of 13 bases. In DNA, the CDR3 is TGCGCCAGCAGCTTTAGTCATCGATCTAGCACAGATACGCAGTATTTT. Its translation: CASSFSHRSSTDTQYF.

This chain connects TRBV30 to TRBJ1-4; D is possibly TRBD1 (6 bases). V lost 2 bases and J 1 base, leaving 11 bases between the germline ends. The CDR3 loop spans 15 amino acids. CDR1 and CDR2 (germline): GTSNPN, SVGIG (reference sequence). The CDR3 sequence: CAWSSQGITNEKLFF. CDR3 coding DNA: TGTGCCTGGAGTTCACAGGGTATAACTAATGAAAAACTGTTTTTT.

V gene TRBV19 combines with J gene TRBJ2-1; 7 nucleotides agree with TRBD1. The CDR3 covers 15 residues. V lost 5 bases to trimming and J lost 3 bases; unmatched junction nucleotides: 7. In germline, CDR1 is LNHDA, CDR2 SQIVND (reference sequence). CDR3 in DNA: TGTGCCAGTAGTGGTGGACAGGTGAACTACAATGAGCAGTTCTTC. Protein: CASSGGQVNYNEQFF.

CDR3 region: CASSLVAGETGELFF. The CDR3 coding sequence is TGCGCCAGCAGCTTAGTAGCGGGAGAAACCGGGGAGCTGTTTTTT. V and J are TRBV5-1 and TRBJ2-2; 9 bases map to TRBD2. The CDR3 is 15 amino acids. V lost 2 bases and J lost 5; bases outside the gene matches: 4. Germline V gives CDR1 SGHRS, CDR2 YFSETQ.

The chain couples TRBV6-5 to TRBJ1-4; D gene ambiguous. Per germline, CDR1 MNHEY and CDR2 SVGAGI. Trimming pared 11 bases from V and 3 bases from J, leaving 16 bases between. This CDR3 spans 14 amino acids. The CDR3 DNA is TGTGCCTCCCGGAGACGGGGTTCTAATGAAAAACTGTTTTTT. Protein sequence: CASRRRGSNEKLFF.

The genes are TRBV5-5 and TRBJ1-2, with 9 bases that match TRBD1. The CDR3 is 14 residues long. Looked up from germline, CDR1 is SGHKS and CDR2 is YYEKEE (reference sequence). The V segment lost 0 bases and the J segment 7 bases; nucleotides outside the gene matches: 4. CDR3 sequence: CASSLGDRDAGYTF. The CDR3 coding sequence is TGTGCCAGCAGCTTGGGGGACAGGGACGCTGGCTACACCTTC.

This clone came up once. The J gene is TRBJ1-2, the V gene TRBV27; TRBD1 aligns across 10 bases. The CDR3 is made up of 13 amino acids. The junction had 8 bases not matched to a gene; V was cut back by 8 bases and J by 8 bases. Per the germline V gene, CDR1 is MNHEY and CDR2 is SMNVEV (reference sequence). Written as DNA, the CDR3 is TGTGCCAGCGGGACAGGGGACGCTAGGGGCTACACCTTC. This encodes CASGTGDARGYTF.

This clone was recorded only once. The chain links TRBV7-3 to TRBJ2-1, with 12 bases aligning to TRBD1. J gave up 7 bases and V 0 bases, and 4 bases lay outside the gene matches. Per germline, CDR1 SGHTA and CDR2 FQGTGA. The CDR3 contains 16 residues. The CDR3 region has the DNA TGTGCCAGCAGCTTAACGTTGGGACAGGGGGCAAATGAGCAGTTCTTC. Its translation is CASSLTLGQGANEQFF. The full variable domain, rest sourced from reference TRBV7-3 and TRBJ2-1, is GAGVSQTPSNKVTEKGKYVELRCDPISGHTALYWYRQSLGQGPEFLIYFQGTGAADDSGLPNDRFFAVRPEGSVSTLKIQRTERGDSAVYLCASSLTLGQGANEQFFGPGTRLTVL.